The 21 T cell receptor beta chains presented below share a single source sample, sequenced in a study of T cells expressing NK-cell markers. TCRdb reprocessed the 5' RACE reads; each CDR3 protein has one entry and no DNA is given. The sample totals roughly 350,000 distinct CDR3 sequences. The sequencing sample was made of blood T cells: a sorted CD56 or NKG2C T cell subset, CD4+ or CD8+ T cells, or bulk PBMC T cells (not recorded which). The receptors were gathered from a man aged 18 to 70 in good health.

The chain carries TRBV18 and TRBJ2-1; TCRdb's D call of TRBD2 is untestable without DNA. Per the germline V gene, CDR1 is KGHSH and CDR2 is LQKENI. This CDR3 has 16 residues. The CDR3 spells CASSPQRGQSYNEQFF.

The chain combines TRBV7-8 with TRBJ1-6. Germline loops: CDR1 SGHVS, CDR2 FQNEAQ. This CDR3 spans 16 amino acids. This chain's CDR3 is CASSGPNVPYNSPLHF.

This chain joins TRBV27 and TRBJ2-1; no DNA is available, so the TRBD1 call from TCRdb remains unchecked. The CDR3 extends over 13 amino acids. Germline CDR1 is MNHEY and CDR2 is SMNVEV (reference sequence). Here the CDR3 reads CASRRGRYNEQFF.

The J gene is TRBJ2-7, the V gene TRBV11-1; TCRdb reports TRBD2, a call that lacks DNA to check it against. Germline CDR1 and CDR2: SGHAT and FQDESV (reference sequence). CDR3 length: 18 residues. The CDR3 reads CASSLAGSSSGASYEQYF. Full variable domain (rest looked up from reference TRBV11-1 and TRBJ2-7): EAEVAQSPRYKITEKSQAVAFWCDPISGHATLYWYRQILGQGPELLVQFQDESVVDDSQLPKDRFSAERLKGVDSTLKIQPAELGDSAMYLCASSLAGSSSGASYEQYFGPGTRLTVT.

The chain joins TRBV11-2 to TRBJ1-4; the D call from TCRdb, TRBD1, cannot be confirmed without DNA. This CDR3 has 19 amino acids. Germline V gene data show CDR1 as SGHAT and CDR2 as FQNNGV. The CDR3 here is CASSLRWTGGLATNEKLFF.

This chain's CDR3 is CASIKTSQGATTGELFF. The chain has TRBV7-9 and TRBJ2-2; there is no DNA to check the TCRdb D call of TRBD1. CDR3 size: 17 residues. Germline CDR1 and CDR2: SEHNR and FQNEAQ (reference sequence). The full variable domain, completed using reference TRBV7-9 and TRBJ2-2, is DTGVSQNPRHKITKRGQNVTFRCDPISEHNRLYWYRQTLGQGPEFLTYFQNEAQLEKSRLLSDRFSAERPKGSFSTLEIQRTEQGDSAMYLCASIKTSQGATTGELFFGEGSRLTVL.

The gene calls are TRBV28 and TRBJ1-5. The CDR3 extends over 12 amino acids. CDR1 and CDR2 (germline): MDHEN, SYDVKM. The CDR3 sequence is CASGSLNQPQHF.

The rearrangement uses TRBV5-1 and TRBJ1-1; there is no DNA to check the TCRdb D call of TRBD1. CDR3 size: 15 residues. Germline CDR1 SGHRS, CDR2 YFSETQ. This CDR3 is CASSLAFATGGDAFF.

The genes are TRBV7-8 and TRBJ2-1; TCRdb's D call, TRBD2, is unchecked because there is no DNA. The CDR3 is made up of 15 amino acids. CDR1 SGHVS and CDR2 FQNEAQ come from the germline V gene. This chain's CDR3 is CASSRTGLAMNEQFF.

The J gene is TRBJ2-3, the V gene TRBV6-5; the D call from TCRdb, TRBD1, cannot be confirmed without DNA. The CDR3 runs 16 residues. Germline loops: CDR1 MNHEY, CDR2 SVGAGI. The CDR3 sequence is CASSLNRGRGTDTQYF.

This sequence joins TRBV11-2 and TRBJ2-7; absent DNA, TCRdb's TRBD1 call cannot be checked. CDR1 and CDR2 (germline): SGHAT, FQNNGV. The CDR3 consists of 17 residues. The CDR3 sequence: CASSLDLAGTGVYEQYF.

This rearrangement joins TRBV2 to TRBJ1-2. Germline CDR1 and CDR2: SNHLY and FYNNEI. The CDR3 covers 13 residues. CDR3 amino acids: CASSGDGAYGYTF.

The J gene is TRBJ2-3, the V gene TRBV10-3; TCRdb outputs TRBD1, but without DNA this stays unchecked. The germline CDR1 and CDR2 sequences are ENHRY and SYGVKD. The CDR3 runs to 14 residues. CDR3 protein: CASQREGATDTQYF.

The chain uses TRBV12-3 or TRBV12-4 and TRBJ2-3; the D call from TCRdb, TRBD1, cannot be confirmed without DNA. The CDR3 extends over 16 amino acids. The CDR3 protein is CASSLGYQGYTDTQYF.

The chain links TRBV6-1 to TRBJ2-1; TCRdb selects TRBD1, and the lack of DNA leaves this call unchecked. The germline V gene has CDR1 MNHNS and CDR2 SASEGT. The CDR3 has 15 amino acids. The chain's CDR3 is CASSDRPLGYNEQFF.

The rearrangement uses TRBV6-2 or TRBV6-3 and TRBJ2-1; the TCRdb call, TRBD1, lacks DNA for checking. There are 13 residues in the CDR3. Looked up from germline, CDR1 is MNHEY and CDR2 is SVGEGT. CDR3 loop: CASRLSTLNEQFF.

The genes are TRBV27 and TRBJ1-4. There are 18 residues in the CDR3. Germline-derived CDR1 and CDR2 are MNHEY and SMNVEV (reference sequence). CDR3 loop: CASSSSDFHHTTNEKLFF. Drawing the rest from reference TRBV27 and TRBJ1-4, the complete variable domain is EAQVTQNPRYLITVTGKKLTVTCSQNMNHEYMSWYRQDPGLGLRQIYYSMNVEVTDKGDVPEGYKVSRKEKRNFPLILESPSPNQTSLYFCASSSSDFHHTTNEKLFFGSGTQLSVL.

CDR3 protein: CSVLRDIREQYF. V is TRBV29-1 and J is TRBJ2-7; TCRdb designates TRBD1, a call that cannot be tested without DNA. CDR3 size: 12 residues. Germline V gene data show CDR1 as SQVTM and CDR2 as ANQGSEA.

This chain's CDR3 is CSIGTNTEAFF. This chain connects TRBV29-1 to TRBJ1-1. This CDR3 contains 11 residues. Germline-derived CDR1 and CDR2 are SQVTM and ANQGSEA.

The rearrangement joins TRBV6-1 to TRBJ2-7; no DNA is available, so the TRBD1 call from TCRdb remains unchecked. Germline V gene sequence: CDR1 MNHNS, CDR2 SASEGT. CDR3 size: 14 residues. The CDR3 spells CASSERAGGLEQYF.

Here the CDR3 reads CASSDRTSGDLTDTQYF. The genes are TRBV5-4 and TRBJ2-3; there is no DNA to check the TCRdb D call of TRBD2. CDR3 length: 17 residues. Germline loops: CDR1 SGHNT, CDR2 YYREEE (reference sequence).